This TCR beta chain was identified during a study of blood T cell repertoires in COVID-19. Study background: Collection of acute and convalescent COVID-19 samples took place in the United States, Italy and Spain. From T cells, B-cell-depleted T cells, or PBMCs came the material, which was cDNA or gDNA.

V was clipped by 4 bases and J by 3 bases; unmatched bases: 8. Germline V CDR1 and CDR2: MDHEN, SYDVKM. The CDR3 runs 17 residues. In the authors' workflow: By means of reference gene primer amplification, nucleated cell counts were estimated. Sequencing was performed with immunoSEQ multiplex PCR; in TCRdb, only in-frame clones are kept and a portion is missing. The D gene and trimming were derived from the DNA, and the V and J assignments and clone size from that table. The sample has fewer than 110,000 clones; 85% to 95% are singletons. The rearrangement joins TRBV28 to TRBJ2-1, with 11 bases identical to TRBD2. Specimen: peripheral blood. The origin of this receptor is a man in his forties or fifties with active COVID-19. The CDR3 region has the DNA TGTGCCAGCAGTTCCAGCCTAGCGGGAGGACACTACAATGAGCAGTTCTTC. Protein: CASSSSLAGGHYNEQFF. The full variable domain, its missing parts supplied by reference TRBV28 and TRBJ2-1, is DVKVTQSSRYLVKRTGEKVFLECVQDMDHENMFWYRQDPGLGLRLIYFSYDVKMKEKGDIPEGYSVSREKKERFSLILESASTNQTSMYLCASSSSLAGGHYNEQFFGPGTRLTVL.